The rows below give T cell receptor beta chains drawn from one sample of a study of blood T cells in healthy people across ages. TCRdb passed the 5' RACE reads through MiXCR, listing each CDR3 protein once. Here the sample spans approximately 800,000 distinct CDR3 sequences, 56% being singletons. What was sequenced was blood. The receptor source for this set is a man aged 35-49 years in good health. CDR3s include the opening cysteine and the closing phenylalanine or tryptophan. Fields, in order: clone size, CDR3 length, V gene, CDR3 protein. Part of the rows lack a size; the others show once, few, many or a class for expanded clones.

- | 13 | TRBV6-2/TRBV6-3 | CASAMVRGGEQYF
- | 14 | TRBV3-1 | CASSHGQIGQPQHF
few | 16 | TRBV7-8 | CASSLASEGRSYEQYF
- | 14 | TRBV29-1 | CSVEVGNANYGYTF
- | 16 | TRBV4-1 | CASSQDVTGVYNEQYF
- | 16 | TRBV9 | CASSAVEFPSTETQYF
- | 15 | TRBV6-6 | CASSNRDRNTDTQYF
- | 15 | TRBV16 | CASSQGWLNTDTQYF
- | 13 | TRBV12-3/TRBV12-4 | CASGAGVNGEQFF
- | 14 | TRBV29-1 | CSVSRDSGANVLTF
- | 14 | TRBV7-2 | CASSSYGQTNEQFF
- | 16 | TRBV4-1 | CASSQNDRGDGQPQHF
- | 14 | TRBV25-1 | CASSDRGISDTQYF
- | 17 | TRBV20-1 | CSARARGFGTSGNEQFF